This T cell receptor (beta chain) was sequenced in a study of technical replicates of blood from a few donors. Only in-frame clones appear in the TCRdb table, and some are missing; sequencing was by immunoSEQ multiplex PCR. The sample lists some 63,000 clones, 80% to 90% seen once, with 4.5% to 6.5% in the top ten. Per germline, CDR1 SGDLS and CDR2 YYNGEE. The V and J ends lost 3 bases and 10 bases, in that order; junction bases with no gene match: 4. CDR3 length: 14 amino acids. The material sequenced was PBMCs. This chain joins TRBV9 and TRBJ1-6; the match to TRBD1 covers 10 bases. This receptor was taken from a human donor in good health. Some clones in this sample may be carry-over from other donors' samples. CDR3 in amino acids: CASSGRDRGSPLHF. The CDR3, as DNA: TGTGCCAGCAGCGGACGGGACAGGGGATCACCCCTCCACTTT. Using reference TRBV9 and TRBJ1-6 for the parts outside the CDR3, the full variable domain is DSGVTQTPKHLITATGQRVTLRCSPRSGDLSVYWYQQSLDQGLQFLIQYYNGEERAKGNILERFSAQQFPDLHSELNLSSLELGDSALYFCASSGRDRGSPLHFGNGTRLTVT.